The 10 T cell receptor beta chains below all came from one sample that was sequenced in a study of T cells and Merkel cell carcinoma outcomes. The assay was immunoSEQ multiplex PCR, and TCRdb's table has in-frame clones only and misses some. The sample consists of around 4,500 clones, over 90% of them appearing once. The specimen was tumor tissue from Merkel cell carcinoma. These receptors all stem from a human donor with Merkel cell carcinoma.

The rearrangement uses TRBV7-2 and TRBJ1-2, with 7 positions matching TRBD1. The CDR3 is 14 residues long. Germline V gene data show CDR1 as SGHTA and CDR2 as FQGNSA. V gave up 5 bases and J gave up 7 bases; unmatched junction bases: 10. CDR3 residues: CASSTDRSISGYTF. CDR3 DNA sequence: TGTGCCAGCAGCACGGACAGGAGCATTTCTGGCTACACCTTC. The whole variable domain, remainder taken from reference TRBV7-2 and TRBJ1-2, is GAGVSQSPSNKVTEKGKDVELRCDPISGHTALYWYRQSLGQGLEFLIYFQGNSAPDKSGLPSDRFSAERTGGSVSTLTIQRTQQEDSAVYLCASSTDRSISGYTFGSGTRLTVV.

The CDR3 region has the DNA TGCAGCGCGCTACCGGGACAGGAGCGCCGAGAATATTTT. Translated: CSALPGQERREYF. The rearrangement uses TRBV29-1 and TRBJ1-3, with 8 nucleotides matching TRBD1. Germline V gene lookup returns CDR1 SQVTM and CDR2 ANQGSEA. Trimming at V came to 7 bases and at J to 15 bases, leaving 17 bases not matched to a gene. There are 13 residues in the CDR3.

The CDR3 protein is CASSLAPGTMTTEAFF. CDR3 bases: TGTGCCAGCAGCTTAGCCCCGGGGACAATGACCACTGAAGCTTTCTTT. The V call is TRBV11-2, the J call TRBJ1-1; TRBD1 might be the D (6 bases). Germline CDR1 is SGHAT and CDR2 is FQNNGV. The V end was cut by 1 base, the J end by 4 bases, with 16 bases between. CDR3 size: 16 residues.

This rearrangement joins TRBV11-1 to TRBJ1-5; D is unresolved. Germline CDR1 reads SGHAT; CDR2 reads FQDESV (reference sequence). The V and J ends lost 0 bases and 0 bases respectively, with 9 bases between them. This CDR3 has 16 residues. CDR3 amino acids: CASSLARQYSNQPQHF. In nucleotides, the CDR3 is TGTGCCAGCAGCTTAGCGCGCCAGTATAGCAATCAGCCCCAGCATTTT.

For the CDR3, the DNA is TGTGCCAGCAGCGTAGCGGGAGATAAGGATACGCAGTATTTT. Its translation is CASSVAGDKDTQYF. The chain has TRBV9 and TRBJ2-3; a possible D gene is TRBD2 (6 bases). Germline V CDR1 and CDR2: SGDLS, YYNGEE. Trimming took 0 bases from V and 6 from J, leaving 11 bases between them. The CDR3 is made up of 14 amino acids.

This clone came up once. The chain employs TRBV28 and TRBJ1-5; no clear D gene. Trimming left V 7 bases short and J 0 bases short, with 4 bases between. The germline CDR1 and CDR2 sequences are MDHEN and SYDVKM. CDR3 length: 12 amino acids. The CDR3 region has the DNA TGTGCCAGCATCAGTAGCAATCAGCCCCAGCATTTT. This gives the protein CASISSNQPQHF.

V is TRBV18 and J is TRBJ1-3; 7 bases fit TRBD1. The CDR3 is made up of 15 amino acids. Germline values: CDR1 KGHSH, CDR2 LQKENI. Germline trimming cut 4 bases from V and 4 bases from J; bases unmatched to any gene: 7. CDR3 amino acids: CASSREGTAGNTIYF. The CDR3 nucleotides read TGTGCCAGCTCACGAGAGGGGACAGCAGGAAACACCATATATTTT.

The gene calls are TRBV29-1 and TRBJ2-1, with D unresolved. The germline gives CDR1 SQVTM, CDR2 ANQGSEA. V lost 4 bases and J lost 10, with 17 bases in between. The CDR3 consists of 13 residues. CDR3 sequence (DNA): TGCAGCGTTGGGGGTAGAAATGACATCGAGCAGTTCTTC. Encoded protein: CSVGGRNDIEQFF.

This CDR3 reads CASSAGADTQYF. CDR3 nucleotide sequence: TGTGCCAGCTCGGCCGGAGCAGATACGCAGTATTTT. V and J are TRBV18 and TRBJ2-3, with D unresolved. The germline V and J ends were trimmed by 6 bases and 4 bases, with 8 bases remaining between them. The length of the CDR3 is 12 residues. Per the germline V gene, CDR1 is KGHSH and CDR2 is LQKENI.

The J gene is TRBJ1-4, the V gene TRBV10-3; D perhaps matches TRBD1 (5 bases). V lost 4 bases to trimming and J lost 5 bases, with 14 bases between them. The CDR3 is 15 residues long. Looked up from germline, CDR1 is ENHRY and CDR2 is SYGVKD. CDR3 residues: CAISVGKAGNEKLFF. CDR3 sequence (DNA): TGTGCCATCAGTGTGGGTAAGGCAGGGAATGAAAAACTGTTTTTT.